A single T cell receptor beta chain is shown here with its context. The target antigen is unknown. These data belong to a study of vaccination and CD4 T cells after COVID-19. Points from the study as a whole: The study sampled relatively few convalescent patients and omitted early post-infection timepoints.

With the Oncomine TCR Beta short-read assay, DNA from cultured CD4+ T cells was sequenced. TCRdb recomputed calls from the PCR reads with MiXCR, one row per CDR3 protein. The table records roughly 13,000 distinct CDR3 sequences, around 50% of them present only once. V shed 6 bases and J shed 8 bases, with 20 bases lying between them. This CDR3 spans 15 amino acids. Germline V gene sequence: CDR1 SGHTA, CDR2 FQGTGA. Regarding treatment: roughly 11-day PBMC culture with coronavirus spike peptide pools or control peptides (ViraFEST assay). There were positive PCR dates ranging from March to December 2020, all predating US Alpha, Beta and Delta variants. Replacement of half the medium with fresh IL-2 medium took place on days 3 and 7.

This chain uses TRBV7-3 with TRBJ2-1, with D possibly being TRBD1 (6 bases). Sequenced input: CD4+ T cells from blood, cultured in vitro. The source is a human donor who had recovered from COVID-19. CDR3 DNA sequence: TGTGCCAGCAGTCCCGGACAGCCCCCCGGGTATGAGCAGTTCTTC. It specifies CASSPGQPPGYEQFF.